This is a list of T cell receptor beta chains from one sample in a study of cytomegalovirus exposure and HLA in healthy donors. Using immunoSEQ multiplex PCR, the repertoire was profiled, and TCRdb retains in-frame clones only, with some absent. This repertoire shows over 250,000 clones, 70% to 90% found once; its top ten account for about 1%. The sample comprised PBMCs. The source of these receptors is a woman younger than 30 in good health and CMV-seronegative. The CDR3 runs from the conserved cysteine through the conserved F or W. Fields, in order: J gene, V gene, D gene, CDR3 protein, CDR3 DNA. A D gene is named only where the DNA matches it firmly.

TRBJ1-3 TRBV10-1 NA CASSPYGDWQGNTIYF TGCGCCAGCAGTCCTTATGGGGACTGGCAAGGAAACACCATATATTTT
TRBJ1-4 TRBV6-5 NA CASSYAQALNEKLFF TGTGCCAGCAGTTACGCACAGGCCCTTAATGAAAAACTGTTTTTT
TRBJ2-7 TRBV5-5 NA CASSSDLGPYEQYF TGTGCCAGCAGCTCGGACTTGGGCCCCTACGAGCAGTACTTC
TRBJ2-1 TRBV10-3 TRBD2 CAITQTSGGNEQFF TGTGCCATCACTCAGACTAGCGGGGGGAATGAGCAGTTCTTC
TRBJ1-6 TRBV7-3 NA CASSPDGFYNSPLHF TGTGCCAGCAGCCCCGACGGGTTTTATAATTCACCCCTCCACTTT
TRBJ1-4 TRBV14 NA CASKRRGGEKLFF TGTGCCAGCAAAAGACGGGGGGGTGAAAAACTGTTTTTT
TRBJ2-5 TRBV2 TRBD2 CASRVLAGALETQYF TGTGCCAGCAGGGTACTAGCGGGAGCCCTTGAGACCCAGTACTTC
TRBJ2-7 TRBV7-2 NA CASSFNRDIYEQYF TGTGCCAGCAGCTTCAACAGGGATATCTACGAGCAGTACTTC
TRBJ2-7 TRBV6-5 NA CASSPRLPQIYEQYF TGTGCCAGCAGCCCCAGGTTACCGCAAATCTACGAGCAGTACTTC
TRBJ1-1 TRBV28 NA CASSQTADTEAFF TGTGCCAGCAGCCAGACAGCTGACACTGAAGCTTTCTTT
TRBJ1-2 TRBV27 NA CASSSLQGTGYTF TGTGCCAGCAGTTCCCTCCAGGGGACCGGCTACACCTTC
TRBJ1-2 TRBV6-1 TRBD1 CATLQGAKGYTF TGTGCCACCTTACAGGGGGCGAAGGGCTACACCTTC